This T cell receptor beta chain was captured in a study of beta chain features in type 1 diabetes. Study in general: Age and gender were similar between patients and healthy donors, as were cell yields. Examination of sorted cells across all samples involved more than 100,000,000 cells.

Reverse transcription of all isolated RNA meant that expressed TCRB transcripts were sequenced. Repertoires were generated with immunoSEQ multiplex PCR, while TCRdb's copy carries only in-frame clones and drops some. This table has around 170,000 clones, 9% to 10% appearing once. Germline V CDR1 and CDR2: SGHAT, FQNNGV. V was trimmed by 5 bases and J by 2 bases, leaving 9 bases between them. This CDR3 region has 13 residues. Via CD45RO/CCR7/CD25/CD127/CD95/CD27, cells of the CD4+ naive, central memory, regulatory and stem cell-like memory subsets were sorted. The chain is built from TRBV11-2 and TRBJ2-5; unclear D gene. The clonotype comes from a woman aged 18-35 years in good health. The specimen sequenced was central memory CD4+ T cells from blood. The CDR3 bases are TGTGCCAGCAGCATTAGTAAGCAAGAGACCCAGTACTTC. Its protein is CASSISKQETQYF.